Listed below are T cell receptor beta chains from one sample, sequenced in a study of CD8 T cells in ankylosing spondylitis. TCRdb fed the 5' RACE reads into MiXCR, producing one record per CDR3 protein. In the table there are over 95,000 distinct CDR3 sequences, over 6.5% of which are singletons. Source material: blood, either unsorted or a sorted T cell fraction (not recorded which). All receptors derive from a male donor with ankylosing spondylitis or in good health (not recorded which). Both conserved end residues are part of each CDR3. The D gene is left open where the match is weak. Part of the rows lack a size; the others show once, few, many or a class for expanded clones.

>TRBV3-1|few|TRBJ2-5|TRBD1|16
TGTGCCAGCAGCCTCAGGACAGGGGTTCGGGTAGAGACCCAGTACTTC
CASSLRTGVRVETQYF
>TRBV19|many|TRBJ1-2|NA|12
TGTGCCAGTAGTTTTGGACAGTATGGCTACACCTTC
CASSFGQYGYTF
>TRBV18|many|TRBJ2-3|NA|15
TGTGCCAGCTCACCCGCAAGGTCGCAGGGAGATACGCAGTATTTT
CASSPARSQGDTQYF
>TRBV12-3/TRBV12-4|many|TRBJ2-1|TRBD2|14
TGTGCCAGCAGTTTCTCGGGGGGGGCAAGTGAGCAGTTCTTC
CASSFSGGASEQFF
>TRBV9|many|TRBJ1-5|TRBD1|14
TGTGCCAGCAGCCCGGGACAGTCCCATCAGCCCCAGCATTTT
CASSPGQSHQPQHF
>TRBV7-2|many|TRBJ2-3|NA|13
TGTGCCAGCAGCGCCTACTCCACAGATACGCAGTATTTT
CASSAYSTDTQYF
>TRBV4-2|few|TRBJ2-5|TRBD2|14
TGTGCCAGCAGCCAACCGGGGGGGAAAGAGACCCAGTACTTC
CASSQPGGKETQYF
>TRBV7-9|few|TRBJ2-1|NA|16
TGTGCCAGCAGCTTAGCAGCGAACAGGGTATACAATGAGCAGTTCTTC
CASSLAANRVYNEQFF
>TRBV7-2|many|TRBJ2-1|TRBD2|16
TGTGCCAGCAGCCCTAGTTCGGCTAGCGGGAGGGATGAGCAGTTCTTC
CASSPSSASGRDEQFF
>TRBV2|many|TRBJ2-3|NA|15
TGTGCCAGCACCGGAAGGGGGGGTAGCACAGATACGCAGTATTTT
CASTGRGGSTDTQYF
>TRBV3-1|many|TRBJ1-5|NA|13
TGTGCCAGCAGCCAAGACGTTAATCAGCCCCAGCATTTT
CASSQDVNQPQHF
>TRBV7-8|NA|TRBJ1-4|NA|19
TGTGCCAGCAGCAGCTCCCGGGACCGTGCGAGTGGAGCTAATGAAAAACTGTTTTTT
CASSSSRDRASGANEKLFF
>TRBV5-5|NA|TRBJ2-3|NA|16
TGTGCCAGCAGCTCCTGGGACAAGCAATGCACAGATACGCTGTATTTT
CASSSWDKQCTDTLYF
>TRBV19|few|TRBJ2-5|TRBD1|15
TGTGCCAGTAGTAGTCTGGGACAGGGGGACGAGACCCAGTACTTC
CASSSLGQGDETQYF
>TRBV10-3|many|TRBJ1-2|TRBD1|13
TGTGCCACGCCGGGACAGGGTGAGGATGGCTACACCTTC
CATPGQGEDGYTF
>TRBV10-3|many|TRBJ2-1|TRBD2|14
TGTGCCATCAGCGGACTAGCGGTCTACAATGAGCAGTTCTTC
CAISGLAVYNEQFF
>TRBV9|many|TRBJ2-7|NA|14
TGTGCCAGCAGCGTAGGGGGACGGTCCTACGAGCAGTACTTC
CASSVGGRSYEQYF
>TRBV20-1|many|TRBJ2-1|TRBD2|15
TGCAGTGCTAGGCGGGGGGCGGGTTCCTACAATGAGCAGTTCTTC
CSARRGAGSYNEQFF
>TRBV7-2|NA|TRBJ2-4|NA|15
TGTGCCAGCAGCTTCCCCGGTGCCGCCCGAAACATTCAGTACTTC
CASSFPGAARNIQYF
>TRBV5-1|few|TRBJ1-2|NA|14
TGCGCCAGCAGCTTGGGGGCGGTAGGCTATGGCTACACCTTC
CASSLGAVGYGYTF
>TRBV6-1|many|TRBJ2-3|NA|13
TGTGCCAGCAGATTGGGCGGCACAGATACGCAGTATTTT
CASRLGGTDTQYF
>TRBV20-1|many|TRBJ2-1|TRBD2|18
TGCAGTGCCACCTCTTATCGCGGGAGGGTTTTGCTTGACAATGAGCAGTTCTTC
CSATSYRGRVLLDNEQFF
>TRBV5-5|many|TRBJ2-1|NA|12
TGTGCCAGCAGCACCAACAGGGACGAGCAGTTCTTC
CASSTNRDEQFF
>TRBV27|many|TRBJ1-6|NA|14
TGTGCCAGCAGTTTGAGCAGGGCGAGGTCACCCCTCCACTTT
CASSLSRARSPLHF